This T cell receptor (beta chain) came from a study of T cells in Graves' hyperthyroidism and ophthalmopathy. At the level of the study: Peripheral blood sampling occurred at initial diagnosis, before any treatment. General study findings and limits: It was a median 6.5 months before onset that the model predicted ophthalmopathy.

This clonotype was observed at least ten times. Its antigen is unknown. Amplified TCR beta CDR3 regions derived from RNA transcripts. HTBI primers drove first-round RT-PCR of the TCR CDR3. From the multiplex PCR reads, TCRdb called clonotypes with MiXCR, one entry per CDR3 protein. The data show a few hundred thousand distinct CDR3 sequences, roughly 15% seen once. This CDR3 spans 15 amino acids. J gave up 8 bases and V 5 bases, and 8 bases lay outside the gene matches. This TCR was recovered from a woman aged 35 to 49 with Graves' hyperthyroidism. The V and J genes are TRBV12-3 or TRBV12-4 and TRBJ2-1; 11 bases line up with TRBD2. The sample consisted of blood. The CDR3, as DNA: TGTGCCAGCAGTATAACTAGCGGGAGTAGAGATGAGCAGTTCTTC. It translates to CASSITSGSRDEQFF.